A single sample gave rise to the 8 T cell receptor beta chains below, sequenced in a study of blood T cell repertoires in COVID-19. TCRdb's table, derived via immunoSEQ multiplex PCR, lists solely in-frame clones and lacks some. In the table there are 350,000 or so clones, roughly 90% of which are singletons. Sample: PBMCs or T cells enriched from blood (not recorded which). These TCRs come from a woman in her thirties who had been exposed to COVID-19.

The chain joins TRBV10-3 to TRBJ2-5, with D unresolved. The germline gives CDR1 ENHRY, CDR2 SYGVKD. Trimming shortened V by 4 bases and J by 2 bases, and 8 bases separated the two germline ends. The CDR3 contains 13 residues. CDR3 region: CAISADWQETQYF. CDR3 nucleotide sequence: TGTGCCATCAGTGCCGACTGGCAAGAGACCCAGTACTTC.

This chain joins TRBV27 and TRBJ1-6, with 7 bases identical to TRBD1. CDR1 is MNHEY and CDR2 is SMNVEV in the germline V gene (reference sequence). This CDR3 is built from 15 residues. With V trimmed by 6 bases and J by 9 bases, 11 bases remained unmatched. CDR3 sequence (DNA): TGTGCCAGCAGACGAAATGCCGGGACAGTTTCACCCCTCCACTTT. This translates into CASRRNAGTVSPLHF.

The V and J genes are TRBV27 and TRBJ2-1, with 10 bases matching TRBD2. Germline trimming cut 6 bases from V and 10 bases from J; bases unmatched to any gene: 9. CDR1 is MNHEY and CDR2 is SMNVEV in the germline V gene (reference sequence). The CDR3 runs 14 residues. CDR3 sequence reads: CASRSGGDYREQFF. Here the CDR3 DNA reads TGTGCCAGCAGGAGCGGGGGGGACTATCGCGAGCAGTTCTTC.

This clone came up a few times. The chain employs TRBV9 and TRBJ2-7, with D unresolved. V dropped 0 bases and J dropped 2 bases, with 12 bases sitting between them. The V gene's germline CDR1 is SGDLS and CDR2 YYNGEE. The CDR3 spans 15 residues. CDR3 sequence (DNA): TGTGCCAGCAGCGTAGATGGTAGAGGAGCCTACGAGCAGTACTTC. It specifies CASSVDGRGAYEQYF. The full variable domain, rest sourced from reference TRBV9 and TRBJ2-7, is DSGVTQTPKHLITATGQRVTLRCSPRSGDLSVYWYQQSLDQGLQFLIQYYNGEERAKGNILERFSAQQFPDLHSELNLSSLELGDSALYFCASSVDGRGAYEQYFGPGTRLTVT.

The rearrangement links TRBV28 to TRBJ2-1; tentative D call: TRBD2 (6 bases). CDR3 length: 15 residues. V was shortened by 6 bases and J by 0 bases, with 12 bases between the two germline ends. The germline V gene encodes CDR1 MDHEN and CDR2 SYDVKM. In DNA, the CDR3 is TGTGCCAGCAGCCTGGGACTTAGCTCCTACAATGAGCAGTTCTTC. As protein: CASSLGLSSYNEQFF.

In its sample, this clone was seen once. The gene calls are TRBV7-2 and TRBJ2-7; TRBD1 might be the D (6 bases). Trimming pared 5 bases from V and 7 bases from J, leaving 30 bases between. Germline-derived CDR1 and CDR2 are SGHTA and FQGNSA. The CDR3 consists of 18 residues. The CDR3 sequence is CASSSLRGRAGATGEQYF. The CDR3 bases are TGTGCCAGCAGCAGCCTAAGGGGCAGGGCTGGAGCCACAGGGGAGCAGTACTTC.

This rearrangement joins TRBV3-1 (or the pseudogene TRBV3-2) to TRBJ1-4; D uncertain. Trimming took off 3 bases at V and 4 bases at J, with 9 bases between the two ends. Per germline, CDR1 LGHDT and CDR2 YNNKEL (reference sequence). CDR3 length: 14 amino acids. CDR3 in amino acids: CASSQTLNNEKLFF. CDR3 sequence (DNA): TGTGCCAGCAGCCAGACTCTTAATAATGAAAAACTGTTTTTT.

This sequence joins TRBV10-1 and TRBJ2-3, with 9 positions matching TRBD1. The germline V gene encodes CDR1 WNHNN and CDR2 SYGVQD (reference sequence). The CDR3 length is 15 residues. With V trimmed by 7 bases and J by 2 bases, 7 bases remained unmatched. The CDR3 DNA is TGCGCCAGCAATCCGGGACAGGGAATCACAGATACGCAGTATTTT. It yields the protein CASNPGQGITDTQYF.